The 8 T cell receptor beta chains below all came from one sample that was sequenced in a study of T cells in Graves' hyperthyroidism and ophthalmopathy. Template material for amplifying TCR beta CDR3 regions consisted of RNA transcripts. HTBI primers were used for first-round RT-PCR of the TCR CDR3. Using its own MiXCR run on the multiplex PCR reads, TCRdb lists one record per CDR3 protein. The data show hundreds of thousands of distinct CDR3 sequences, less than 20% seen once. Input material: blood. The receptors were gathered from a young woman with Graves' hyperthyroidism.

This clonotype appeared a few times. One junction end disagrees with the germline gene, perhaps due to a read error. V gene TRBV7-7 combines with J gene TRBJ2-2; 7 nucleotides line up with TRBD1. The CDR3 length is 16 residues. Germline V lookup: CDR1 SSHAT, CDR2 FNYEAQ (reference sequence). CDR3 sequence: CASSLAGGPNTGELFF. The CDR3 bases are TGTGCTAGCAGCTTAGCAGGGGGTCCGAACACCGGGGAGCTGTTTTTT.

Only a few counts were recorded for this clonotype. This chain joins TRBV13 and TRBJ1-5, with TRBD1 matching over 7 bases. V shed 4 bases, J shed 0 bases, and the junction held 6 bases outside the gene matches. The CDR3 length is 16 residues. The V gene's germline CDR1 is PRHDT and CDR2 FYEKMQ (reference sequence). The CDR3 protein is CASSSQGGHSNQPQHF. CDR3 nucleotide sequence: TGTGCCAGCAGCTCACAAGGGGGCCATAGCAATCAGCCCCAGCATTTT.

This clonotype was detected ten times or more. The chain carries TRBV6-1 and TRBJ2-7; D is undetermined. Deletions cut 7 bases from V and 5 bases from J, with 9 bases between. This CDR3 contains 11 residues. The germline CDR1 and CDR2 sequences are MNHNS and SASEGT. The CDR3 reads CASTWGNEQYF. CDR3 nucleotides: TGTGCCAGCACCTGGGGTAACGAGCAGTACTTC.

The V and J genes are TRBV7-9 and TRBJ2-7, with TRBD1 identical over 10 bases. This CDR3 is 15 amino acids long. Germline CDR1 is SEHNR and CDR2 is FQNEAQ (reference sequence). With V trimmed by 6 bases and J by 3 bases, 8 bases remained unmatched. As DNA, the CDR3 is TGTGCCAGCAGATCACCGGGACAGGGGCTCTACGAGCAGTACTTC. Translated, it gives CASRSPGQGLYEQYF.

Ten or more counts support this clonotype. The chain carries TRBV6-1 and TRBJ1-2; tentatively, D is TRBD1 (6 bases). This CDR3 has 15 residues. In germline, CDR1 is MNHNS, CDR2 SASEGT. Trimming cost V 5 bases and J 6 bases, with 19 bases left between them. The CDR3 DNA sequence: TGTGCCAGCAGTTCACGCGACTCCAGGGGAAATGGCTACACCTTC. This sequence encodes CASSSRDSRGNGYTF.

The chain recombines TRBV29-1 with TRBJ2-1; 8 bases match TRBD2. The ends lost 4 bases at V and 1 base at J; junction bases unmatched: 9. Germline lookup yields CDR1 SQVTM and CDR2 ANQGSEA. The CDR3 is 16 amino acids. CDR3 nucleotide sequence: TGCAGCGTTGGCCCAGCTAGCGGGTATTCCTACAATGAGCAGTTCTTC. Protein sequence: CSVGPASGYSYNEQFF.

This chain links TRBV20-1 with TRBJ1-5, with 7 bases matching TRBD1. CDR1 and CDR2 from the germline V gene are DFQATT and SNEGSKA (reference sequence). Unmatched junction bases numbered 2, after V lost 3 bases and J lost 3 bases. The CDR3 has 13 residues. In DNA, the CDR3 is TGCAGTGCTAGGGACAGGTTCAATCAGCCCCAGCATTTT. Translation: CSARDRFNQPQHF.

This clonotype was seen ten or more times. The chain links TRBV12-3 or TRBV12-4 to TRBJ2-5; 9 bases align to TRBD2. This CDR3 spans 15 amino acids. With 3 bases clipped from V and 5 bases from J, the junction kept 7 bases outside the gene matches. Written as DNA, the CDR3 is TGTGCCAGCAGTTTTCTGGCGGGAGGGCTCGAGACCCAGTACTTC. Translation gives CASSFLAGGLETQYF.